This T cell receptor (beta chain) was documented in a study of cytomegalovirus exposure and HLA in healthy donors (dated by TCRdb to the late 2010s). In the study overall: According to an earlier analysis of several hundred of the donors, about 179 million T cells yielded 120 million or so unique TCR beta sequences and 276 Gb of sequence data. An early release covering roughly 640 HLA-typed donors comprised about 310 gigabases of sequencing data and 65 million to 100 million unique TCR sequences. Among the roughly 390 genotyped donors, about 85% belonged to the genetic ancestry cluster associated with self-reported Caucasian donors. The study aimed to test whether signatures of past pathogen exposure could be identified by cataloging public T cell receptors. Using immunosequencing, the study profiled T cell repertoires from around 680 subjects and related those repertoires to cytomegalovirus serostatus. Besides the first cohort of 500 to 700 subjects, a separate validation cohort made up of over a hundred different subjects was used. To predict cytomegalovirus infection status, the study combined high-throughput TCR immunosequencing, statistical association of individual TCRs with disease status, and machine learning. In a later analysis, previously published TCR beta repertoires from 670 or so donors were re-analyzed and high-resolution HLA genotyping was added so that TCR occurrence patterns could be studied. In the later analysis, no new phenotypic data were used to find candidate immune exposures; instead, reliance was placed on TCR beta sequences and their occurrence across donors. An earlier analysis of 587 of the donors applied high-throughput TCR beta sequencing to assess whether each TCR beta V gene segment acted as functional or pseudogenic. Donor age, sex, ethnicity and CMV serostatus were collected together with the repertoire data. A later genetic analysis used genome-wide SNP genotypes for 398 of the 666 donors, treating that subset as a discovery cohort. Every discovery cohort repertoire had been produced on one sequencing platform. Both class I and class II loci were covered by HLA typing, at four-digit resolution. The number of donors typed differed by locus, with roughly 620-630 for A, B, C, DRB1 and DQB1, roughly 550 for DQA1, nearly 610 for DPA1, and some 440 for DPB1. Roughly five DR-DQ haplotypes were treated as single units for association and clustering because of strong linkage in the cohort. Among a few hundred genotyped donors of the cohort, an average of approximately 230,000 unique TCR beta nucleotide sequences were sequenced per donor, about a sixth of them non-productive. General conclusions and limits of the study: In a later analysis, about 16,000 TCR beta sequences were associated with specific HLA alleles at a false discovery rate of 0.05. Compared with equally common non-associated chains, HLA-associated TCR beta chains in a later analysis were more clonally expanded and had lower generation probabilities. In an earlier analysis of roughly 500 of the donors, most TCR beta V segments appeared in productive rearrangements about 87% or about 30% of the time, broadly matching IMGT annotations. In a later analysis, TCR association rates were found to vary across HLA loci, with the most associated TCRs seen for DRB1 alleles and the fewest for HLA-C alleles. When HLA alleles, especially DR and DQ, strongly co-occurred, TCR associations were difficult to assign to individual alleles. Some IMGT-functional V segments, including TRBV6-2 and TRBV6-3, could not be told apart with the 87-base-pair reads, so those segments were excluded. According to a later analysis, parvovirus B19, influenza, CMV and Epstein-Barr virus appeared linked to several top co-occurrence clusters. Most TCR sequences were observed very rarely across donors, whereas some public TCRs were present in many individuals. A further reported finding was that TCR beta sequences accurately predicted the HLA-A and HLA-B alleles for most subjects in the first cohort. In a later genetic analysis, fewer N-insertions in productive TCRs were reported among donors in an Asian-associated ancestry cluster than the 666-donor mean. Cytomegalovirus status was reported to be diagnosed by the classifier with high specificity and sensitivity in both the original and validation cohorts. V-gene and J-gene trimming of TCR beta chains was associated with a missense DCLRE1C variant in a later genetic analysis, and the association was replicated in an independent cohort. The sequencing pipeline was judged likely to have produced a cluster of highly shared sequence variants as a technical artifact. Because counts were too low, around 18 rarely observed V segments, including chromosome 9 orphons, were left out of the earlier analysis of about 620 of the donors. This cohort had only TCR beta chains sequenced, and the lack of alpha or paired-chain data limited which features could be detected. In the study, some 160 TCR beta chains were listed as associated with cytomegalovirus. Because HLA typing was unavailable for some donors at each locus, only the typed subset was used in association tests. Correlated functional status among segregating V segments might reflect linkage disequilibrium, but an unknown experimental factor could not be ruled out. For the cohort, immune exposure information was limited to CMV serostatus. According to a later analysis, most CMV-associated TCR beta chains appeared to be HLA-restricted, and the HLA associations seemed to be driven largely by CMV exposure. The authors suggested that the approach could potentially be extended to other disease states and immunological phenotypes. In vitro tests confirmed that a few of the cytomegalovirus-associated TCR beta chains recognize cytomegalovirus antigens. Roughly uniform sequencing depth across donors was assumed in presence/absence analyses, although this assumption may not hold.

The cohort consisted of 666 healthy bone marrow donors. At the time of sampling, all cohort members were nominally healthy, though unrecorded immune exposures were likely present. The donor was CMV seropositive and belonged to the group of 250 to 300 seropositive cohort members. A peripheral blood sample was collected from each donor, and TCR beta sequencing was performed on peripheral blood mononuclear cells. Genomic DNA extraction from the blood cell samples was performed with the Qiagen DNeasy Blood Extraction Kit. The library was made by the immunoSEQ multiplex PCR assay. The multiplex PCR relied on a mix of 60 forward primers for TCR Vbeta segments and 13 reverse primers for TCR Jbeta segments. The CDR3 region of rearranged TCR beta genes was amplified from genomic DNA with a multiplex PCR assay. On the Illumina HiSeq System, the amplified TCR beta libraries were sequenced as 87-base-pair reads. Per the source publication's procedure: In a later analysis, approximately 74 million unique TCR beta chains were counted across the roughly 610 repertoires, and about 10 million of these chains were shared by at least two donors. Raw reads were error-corrected and collapsed into unique sequences by a nearest-neighbor algorithm in which closely related sequences were merged to remove PCR and sequencing errors. V, D and J gene segments were assigned by aligning CDR3 sequences to IMGT reference sequences. For a sequence to be retained, a match of at least six nucleotides to both a V gene segment and a J gene segment was required. Rearrangements were called productive when the CDR3 lacked stop codons and stayed in frame with V and J; all others were non-productive. Following IMGT convention, CDR3 was defined as the stretch from the second conserved V-encoded cysteine to the conserved J-encoded phenylalanine. The earlier analysis of more than 450 of the donors excluded sequences that lacked an unambiguous match to a single V gene segment. An earlier analysis of a few hundred of the donors called V segments functional above 56.7% productive rearrangements and segregating when the between-donor standard deviation exceeded 5%. A statistical classification framework was developed to diagnose cytomegalovirus status using the catalog of TCR beta chain sequences. In a later analysis, V and J genes were assigned by comparing TCR nucleotide sequences against IMGT/GENE-DB human TR gene sequences. A later analysis assigned CDR3 sequences and most-parsimonious VDJ recombination scenarios with the TCRdist pipeline. In a later analysis, every TCR beta chain was defined by the combination of its CDR3 amino acid sequence and its V-gene family, and reads without a unique V-gene family were dropped. As a way to deal with suspected cross-contamination and a sequencing artifact, a later analysis dropped roughly 600 nucleotide sequences that were highly shared and had low generation probability. In a later analysis, a clonal expansion index was calculated for each public chain from normalized within-repertoire ranks of inferred template counts. Generation probabilities in a later analysis came from a VDJ recombination model fitted to out-of-frame rearrangements, and those results were checked against IGoR. Hypergeometric tests were used in a later analysis to score TCR-TCR, TCR-HLA and TCR-CMV co-occurrence, with a repertoire-size bias correction applied to the TCR pairs. In a later analysis, false discovery rates were estimated by permuting HLA or CMV assignments 20 times. In a later analysis, co-occurring TCRs were grouped using DBSCAN, and TCRdist sequence similarity was added for clustering within HLA-allele-positive subsets. Repertoires with fewer than 30,000 or more than 120,000 public chains, plus five repertoires with anomalous nucleotide sharing, were excluded from co-occurrence clustering. Imported from immuneACCESS, the table was reduced by TCRdb to in-frame sequences with V and J called. These copies leave out some clones; in studies compared against another copy, an unresolved V gene accounts for under half, and the cause of the remainder is not known. The V and J calls and clone size come from that table; D and trimming were worked out from the DNA. Here the sample has about 120,000 clones; around 74% occur a single time. The ten largest clones take up about 30% of the sample.

From cysteine to phenylalanine, the CDR3 is 11 amino acids long. The kept DNA is CDR3 alone, 33 bases in frame from the first base. Based on the germline V gene, the CDR1 and CDR2 sequences are MDHEN and SYDVKM. V lost 2 bases and J lost 6 bases; the stretch between them is 5 bases long. A word on this clone: This clone's antigen is unknown. No base quality values were provided; no much bigger clone lies one nucleotide off.

The sample was PBMCs. This receptor was taken from a man aged 55 to 70 in good health and CMV-seropositive. The rearrangement combines TRBV28 with TRBJ2-7; no D gene can be assigned with confidence. The DNA is as follows: TGTGCCAGCAGTTTAGGGCGCGAGCAGTACTTC. Protein translation: CASSLGREQYF. The CDR3 plus the reference TRBV28 and TRBJ2-7 genes for the other parts give the full variable domain: DVKVTQSSRYLVKRTGEKVFLECVQDMDHENMFWYRQDPGLGLRLIYFSYDVKMKEKGDIPEGYSVSREKKERFSLILESASTNQTSMYLCASSLGREQYFGPGTRLTVT.